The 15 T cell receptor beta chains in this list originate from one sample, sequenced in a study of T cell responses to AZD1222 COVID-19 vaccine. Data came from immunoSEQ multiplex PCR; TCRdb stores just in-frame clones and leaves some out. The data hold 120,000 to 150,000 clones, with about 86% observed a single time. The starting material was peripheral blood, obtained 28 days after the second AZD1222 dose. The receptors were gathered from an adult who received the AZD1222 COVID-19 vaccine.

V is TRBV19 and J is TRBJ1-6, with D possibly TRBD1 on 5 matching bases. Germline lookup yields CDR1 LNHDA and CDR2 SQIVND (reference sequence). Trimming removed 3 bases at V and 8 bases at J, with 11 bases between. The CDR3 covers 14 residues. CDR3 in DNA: TGTGCCAGTAGTATTGAGGGGCAGGATTCACCCCTCCACTTT. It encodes CASSIEGQDSPLHF.

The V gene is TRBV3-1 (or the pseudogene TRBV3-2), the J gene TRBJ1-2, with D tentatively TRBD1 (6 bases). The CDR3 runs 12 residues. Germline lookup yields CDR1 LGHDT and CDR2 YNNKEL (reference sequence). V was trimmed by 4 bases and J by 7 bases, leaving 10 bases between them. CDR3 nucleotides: TGTGCCAGCAGCCGACGACAGGCTGGCTACACCTTC. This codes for CASSRRQAGYTF.

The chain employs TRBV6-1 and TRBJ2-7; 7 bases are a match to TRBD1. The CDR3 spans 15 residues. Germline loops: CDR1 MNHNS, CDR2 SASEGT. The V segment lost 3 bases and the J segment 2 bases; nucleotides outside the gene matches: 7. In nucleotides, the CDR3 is TGTGCCAGCAGTGAGCGGACAGGTTGGGCCTACGAGCAGTACTTC. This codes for CASSERTGWAYEQYF.

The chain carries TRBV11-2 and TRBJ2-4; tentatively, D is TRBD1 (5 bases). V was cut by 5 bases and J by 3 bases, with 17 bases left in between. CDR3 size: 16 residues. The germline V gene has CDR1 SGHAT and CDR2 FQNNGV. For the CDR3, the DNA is TGTGCCAGCAGCGGCAGGGTTTTCGAAGGCAAAAACATTCAGTACTTC. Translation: CASSGRVFEGKNIQYF.

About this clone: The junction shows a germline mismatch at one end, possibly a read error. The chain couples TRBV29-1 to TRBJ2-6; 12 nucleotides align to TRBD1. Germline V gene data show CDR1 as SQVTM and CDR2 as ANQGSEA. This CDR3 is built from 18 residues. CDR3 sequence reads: CSVTGQGALHSGANVLIF. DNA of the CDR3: TGCAGCGTTACGGGACAGGGGGCTCTCCACTCTGGGGCCAACGTCCTGATTTTC. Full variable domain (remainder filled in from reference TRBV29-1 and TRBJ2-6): SAVISQKPSRDICQRGTSLTIQCQVDSQVTMMFWYRQQPGQSLTLIATANQGSEATYESGFVIDKFPISRPNLTFSTLTVSNMSPEDSSIYLCSVTGQGALHSGANVLIFGAGSRLTVL.

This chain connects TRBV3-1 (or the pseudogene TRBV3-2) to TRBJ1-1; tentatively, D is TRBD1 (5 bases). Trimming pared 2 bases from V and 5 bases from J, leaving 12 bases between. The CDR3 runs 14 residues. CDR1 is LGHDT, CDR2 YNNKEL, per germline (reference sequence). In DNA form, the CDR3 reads TGTGCCAGCAGCCAATGGACAACGGGGACTGAAGCTTTCTTT. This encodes CASSQWTTGTEAFF.

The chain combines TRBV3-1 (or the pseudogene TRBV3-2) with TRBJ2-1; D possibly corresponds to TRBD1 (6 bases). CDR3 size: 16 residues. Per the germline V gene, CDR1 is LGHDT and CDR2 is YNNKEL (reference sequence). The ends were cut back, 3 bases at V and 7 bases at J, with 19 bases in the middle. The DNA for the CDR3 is TGTGCCAGCAGCCACCGCCAGGGGAGAATTCGTAATGAGCAGTTCTTC. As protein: CASSHRQGRIRNEQFF.

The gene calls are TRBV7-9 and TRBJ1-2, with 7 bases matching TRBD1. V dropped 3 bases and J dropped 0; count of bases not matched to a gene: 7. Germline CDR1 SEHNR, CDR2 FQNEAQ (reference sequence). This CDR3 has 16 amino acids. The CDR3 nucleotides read TGTGCCAGCAGCTTTGGGACAGTTTCCTCTAACTATGGCTACACCTTC. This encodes CASSFGTVSSNYGYTF.

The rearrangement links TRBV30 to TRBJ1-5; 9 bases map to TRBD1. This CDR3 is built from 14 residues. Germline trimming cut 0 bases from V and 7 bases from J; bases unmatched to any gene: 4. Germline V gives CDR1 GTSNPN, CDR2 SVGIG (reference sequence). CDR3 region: CAWSVGQGRQPQHF. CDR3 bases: TGTGCCTGGAGTGTAGGACAGGGGAGGCAGCCCCAGCATTTT.

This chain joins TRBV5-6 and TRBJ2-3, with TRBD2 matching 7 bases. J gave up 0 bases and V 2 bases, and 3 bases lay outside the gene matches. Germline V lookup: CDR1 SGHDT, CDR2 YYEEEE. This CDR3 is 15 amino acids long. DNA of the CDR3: TGTGCCAGCAGCTTACTAGCGTCTAGCACAGATACGCAGTATTTT. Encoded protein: CASSLLASSTDTQYF.

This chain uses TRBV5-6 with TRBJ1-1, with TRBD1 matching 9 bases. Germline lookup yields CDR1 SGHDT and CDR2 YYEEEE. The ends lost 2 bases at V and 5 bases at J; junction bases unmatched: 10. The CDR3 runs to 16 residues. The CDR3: CASSFLTGQGRTEAFF. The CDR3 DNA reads TGTGCCAGCAGCTTCCTTACGGGACAGGGAAGGACTGAAGCTTTCTTT.

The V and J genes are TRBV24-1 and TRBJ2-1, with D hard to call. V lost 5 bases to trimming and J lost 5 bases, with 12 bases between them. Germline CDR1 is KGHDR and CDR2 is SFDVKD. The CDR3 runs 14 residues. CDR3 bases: TGTGCCACCAGTGCCTTGGCTGCACACAATGAGCAGTTCTTC. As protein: CATSALAAHNEQFF.

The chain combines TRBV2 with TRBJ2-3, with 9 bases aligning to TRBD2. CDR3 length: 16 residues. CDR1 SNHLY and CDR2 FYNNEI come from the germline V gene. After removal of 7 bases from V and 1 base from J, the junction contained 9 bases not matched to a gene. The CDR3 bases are TGTGCCAGCACCTCATGGGGCGGGGGGGGCACAGATACGCAGTATTTT. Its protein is CASTSWGGGGTDTQYF.

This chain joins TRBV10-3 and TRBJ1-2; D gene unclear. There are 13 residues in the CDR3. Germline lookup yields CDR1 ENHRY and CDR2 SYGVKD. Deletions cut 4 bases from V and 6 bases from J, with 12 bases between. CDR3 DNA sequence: TGTGCCATCAGTGTAATCGGAGCAAATGGCTACACCTTC. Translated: CAISVIGANGYTF.

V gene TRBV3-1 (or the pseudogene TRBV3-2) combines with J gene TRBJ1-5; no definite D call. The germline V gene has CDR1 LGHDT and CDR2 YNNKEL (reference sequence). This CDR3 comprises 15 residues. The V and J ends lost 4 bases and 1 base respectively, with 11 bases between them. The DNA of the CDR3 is TGTGCCAGCAGCCCCTACCCCGCGAGCAATCAGCCCCAGCATTTT. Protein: CASSPYPASNQPQHF.